This T cell receptor beta chain emerged from a study of T cell changes during pregnancy in multiple sclerosis. The CDR3 runs to 14 residues. Germline assignment: CDR1 MGHRA and CDR2 YSYEKL. V was shortened by 0 bases and J by 2 bases, with 8 bases between the two germline ends. Some clones are missing from TCRdb's copy, which holds only in-frame ones; the method was immunoSEQ multiplex PCR. The sample shows under 40,000 clones, 90% to 95% of them seen only once. The genes are TRBV4-1 and TRBJ2-7; tentatively, D is TRBD1 (5 bases). This clonotype originated in a female donor with multiple sclerosis, enrolled in a pregnancy study. Sequences were derived from CD8+ T cells from peripheral blood mononuclear cells, sampled in the third trimester of pregnancy. The CDR3 protein is CASSQDARAYEQYF. The CDR3, as DNA: TGCGCCAGCAGCCAAGATGCCAGGGCCTACGAGCAGTACTTC.